These T cell receptor beta chains were read from a single sample in a study of T cells after yellow fever vaccination. One entry per CDR3 protein, called by TCRdb with MiXCR from the 5' RACE reads. The repertoire holds some 600,000 distinct CDR3 sequences, with approximately 16% as singletons. The specimen was PBMCs, collected about 5 days after the first yellow fever vaccination. The receptors here all came from a man aged 18-30 years who received the YFV17D yellow fever vaccine. The CDR3 runs from the conserved cysteine through the conserved F or W. Each record gives: clone size, CDR3 length, D gene, V gene, J gene, CDR3 protein, CDR3 DNA. The D gene is left open where the match is weak. Size values are once, few and many counts, or a class for expanded clones, and some rows have none.

-	14	-	TRBV23-1	TRBJ2-5	CASIRVRIQETQYF	TGCGCCAGCATTCGGGTGAGGATCCAAGAGACCCAGTACTTC
few	14	-	TRBV7-9	TRBJ2-3	CAVLRATSTDTQYF	TGTGCCGTCTTAAGGGCGACAAGCACAGATACGCAGTATTTT
-	13	-	TRBV20-1	TRBJ2-3	CSASLPLSDTQYF	TGCAGTGCTAGTCTTCCCCTTTCAGATACGCAGTATTTT
-	15	-	TRBV9	TRBJ2-2	CASSDAGAPTGELFF	TGTGCCAGCAGCGATGCAGGGGCGCCCACCGGGGAGCTGTTTTTT
-	14	-	TRBV20-1	TRBJ2-3	CSAKRQVSTDTQYF	TGCAGTGCTAAGAGACAGGTTAGCACAGATACGCAGTATTTT
-	15	TRBD2	TRBV28	TRBJ2-5	CASSQGLAGVETQYF	TGTGCCAGCAGCCAGGGACTAGCGGGGGTAGAGACCCAGTACTTC
many	13	-	TRBV12-3/TRBV12-4	TRBJ1-2	CASSFSPTDGYTF	TGTGCCAGCAGTTTCTCCCCTACGGATGGCTACACCTTC
many	15	-	TRBV5-4	TRBJ2-1	CASSLTDSSYNEQFF	TGTGCCAGCAGCTTGACTGACTCTTCCTACAATGAGCAGTTCTTC
few	15	TRBD2	TRBV11-1	TRBJ2-3	CASKTYAGGRDTQYF	TGTGCCAGCAAAACCTACGCGGGGGGGCGCGATACGCAGTATTTT
-	11	-	TRBV2	TRBJ1-2	CASSDRAGYTF	TGTGCCAGCAGTGACAGGGCTGGCTACACCTTC
-	14	TRBD1	TRBV2	TRBJ2-1	CASGGTGAGNEQFF	TGTGCCAGTGGGGGGACAGGGGCCGGCAATGAGCAGTTCTTC
few	13	-	TRBV15	TRBJ1-2	CATSRDGGYGYTF	TGTGCCACCAGCAGAGACGGCGGCTATGGCTACACCTTC
few	16	TRBD1	TRBV7-3	TRBJ2-3	CASSPTLTGGTDTQYF	TGTGCCAGCAGCCCAACGCTGACAGGGGGCACAGATACGCAGTATTTT
many	17	TRBD2	TRBV7-3	TRBJ2-1	CASSSSTSPSSYNEQFF	TGTGCCAGCAGCTCGTCGACTAGCCCTAGCTCCTACAATGAGCAGTTCTTC
few	15	-	TRBV18	TRBJ2-3	CASSPSLRGGDTQYF	TGTGCCAGCTCACCCTCGTTAAGGGGCGGCGATACGCAGTATTTT
-	15	-	TRBV7-9	TRBJ2-2	CASSPTRPNTGELFF	TGTGCCAGCAGCCCCACCCGCCCGAACACCGGGGAGCTGTTTTTT
-	16	-	TRBV15	TRBJ2-1	CATRELTGAGSGEQFF	TGTGCCACCAGGGAATTAACCGGCGCTGGGTCGGGTGAGCAGTTCTTC
-	14	-	TRBV12-3/TRBV12-4	TRBJ1-3	CASTNTLTVLTIYF	TGTGCCAGCACCAACACCCTAACAGTTCTCACCATATATTTT
-	15	TRBD1	TRBV27	TRBJ1-1	CAAGDRVMRITEAFF	TGTGCCGCGGGGGACAGGGTCATGCGGATTACTGAAGCTTTCTTT
many	15	-	TRBV11-2	TRBJ2-4	CASSLSLGDKNIQYF	TGTGCCAGCAGCTTATCCCTGGGGGACAAAAACATTCAGTACTTC
-	17	TRBD2	TRBV7-2	TRBJ2-3	CASSLSSGAVGTDTQYF	TGTGCCAGCAGCTTATCTAGCGGAGCGGTTGGCACAGATACGCAGTATTTT
few	11	-	TRBV10-3	TRBJ1-6	CAISDRGPLHF	TGTGCCATCAGTGATAGGGGACCCCTCCACTTT
few	16	-	TRBV7-3	TRBJ2-2	CASSLVFGANTGELFF	TGTGCCAGCAGCCTAGTATTCGGGGCCAACACCGGGGAGCTGTTTTTT
-	19	-	TRBV4-1	TRBJ2-6	CASSQTGLPIRSGANVLTF	TGCGCCAGCAGCCAAACTGGACTCCCTATCCGGTCTGGGGCCAACGTCCTGACTTTC
once	13	-	TRBV30	TRBJ1-2	CACRDVILYGYTF	TGTGCCTGCCGGGACGTAATATTATATGGCTACACCTTC
-	14	-	TRBV5-1	TRBJ2-7	CASAPGTPLYEQYF	TGCGCCAGCGCTCCCGGGACACCCCTTTACGAGCAGTACTTC
-	16	-	TRBV6-1	TRBJ2-6	CASGRLPSSGANVLTF	TGTGCCAGCGGACGTTTGCCCAGCTCTGGGGCCAACGTCCTGACTTTC
-	16	TRBD1	TRBV4-2	TRBJ2-7	CASSQEGQGAFYEQYF	TGTGCCAGCAGCCAAGAGGGACAGGGGGCTTTCTACGAGCAGTACTTC
-	13	-	TRBV19	TRBJ1-4	CASRSVGEEKLFF	TGTGCCAGTAGGTCGGTGGGGGAAGAAAAACTGTTTTTT
few	14	-	TRBV5-1	TRBJ2-1	CASSRDNRYNEQFF	TGCGCCAGCAGCCGGGACAACCGATACAATGAGCAGTTCTTC
-	15	-	TRBV6-5	TRBJ1-4	CASSIQGGWDEKLFF	TGTGCCAGCAGTATACAGGGAGGGTGGGATGAAAAACTGTTTTTT
many	13	-	TRBV20-1	TRBJ2-1	CSARGMAWNEQFF	TGCAGTGCTAGAGGGATGGCGTGGAATGAGCAGTTCTTC
-	14	-	TRBV5-1	TRBJ2-1	CASSGDLAHNEQFF	TGCGCCAGCAGCGGTGACTTGGCCCACAATGAGCAGTTCTTC
few	15	TRBD2	TRBV7-3	TRBJ2-1	CASSELAGSYNEQFF	TGTGCCAGCAGCGAGTTAGCGGGGTCCTACAATGAGCAGTTCTTC
many	14	-	TRBV5-6	TRBJ1-1	CASSADRTNTEAFF	TGTGCCAGCAGCGCTGACAGGACGAACACTGAAGCTTTCTTT
-	15	-	TRBV7-9	TRBJ1-1	CASSPHNSGNTEAFF	TGTGCCAGCAGCCCTCATAATAGCGGGAACACTGAAGCTTTCTTT
-	15	-	TRBV28	TRBJ2-5	CAALKRGYYQETQYF	TGTGCCGCCCTTAAGAGGGGTTATTACCAAGAGACCCAGTACTTC
few	16	TRBD2	TRBV27	TRBJ2-7	CASSFGSGGYTYEQYF	TGTGCCAGCAGTTTTGGTAGCGGGGGGTATACCTACGAGCAGTACTTC
-	13	-	TRBV5-4	TRBJ1-1	CASSFWEDTEAFF	TGTGCCAGCAGCTTCTGGGAGGACACTGAAGCTTTCTTT
few	13	-	TRBV12-3/TRBV12-4	TRBJ1-1	CASSDSWNTEAFF	TGTGCCAGCAGCGACTCATGGAACACTGAAGCTTTCTTT
-	11	-	TRBV19	TRBJ1-1	CATQGYTEAFF	TGTGCCACTCAAGGGTACACTGAAGCTTTCTTT
-	19	TRBD2	TRBV5-1	TRBJ2-3	CASSLAISGGPANTDTQYF	TGCGCCAGCAGCCTAGCCATTAGCGGGGGGCCGGCGAACACAGATACGCAGTATTTT
few	13	-	TRBV7-9	TRBJ1-4	CASSLTGNEKLFF	TGTGCCAGCAGCTTAACGGGGAACGAAAAACTGTTTTTT
few	13	-	TRBV5-4	TRBJ1-4	CASSEPRGEKLFF	TGTGCCAGCAGCGAACCCAGGGGAGAAAAACTGTTTTTT
-	12	-	TRBV5-1	TRBJ2-7	CASSLPSYEQYF	TGCGCCAGCAGCTTACCAAGCTACGAGCAGTACTTC
few	15	TRBD2	TRBV10-3	TRBJ2-5	CAISEWEGNQETQYF	TGTGCCATCAGTGAGTGGGAGGGGAATCAAGAGACCCAGTACTTC
many	11	-	TRBV27	TRBJ2-1	CASSLGLEQFF	TGTGCCAGCAGTTTAGGATTAGAGCAGTTCTTC
many	13	TRBD1	TRBV29-1	TRBJ2-2	CSVSGQGTGELFF	TGCAGCGTTTCGGGACAGGGGACCGGGGAGCTGTTTTTT
-	15	-	TRBV27	TRBJ2-7	CASSLSALQFYEQYF	TGTGCCAGCAGTTTATCGGCCCTCCAATTCTACGAGCAGTACTTC
few	15	-	TRBV3-1	TRBJ2-7	CASSQGLPSENEQYF	TGTGCCAGCAGCCAAGGGTTGCCTAGCGAAAACGAGCAGTACTTC
-	14	-	TRBV9	TRBJ2-3	CASSASEPAEEQYF	TGTGCCAGCAGCGCTTCCGAACCAGCGGAGGAACAGTATTTT
-	16	TRBD1	TRBV24-1	TRBJ2-2	CATSGGTGGNTGELFF	TGTGCCACCAGTGGAGGTACAGGGGGGAACACCGGGGAGCTGTTTTTT
-	15	-	TRBV5-1	TRBJ2-1	CASSLLPGLDNEQFF	TGCGCCAGCAGCTTGCTCCCCGGACTTGACAATGAGCAGTTCTTC
-	15	-	TRBV4-3	TRBJ1-1	CASSQDRQTNTEAFF	TGCGCCAGCAGCCAAGATAGACAGACGAACACTGAAGCTTTCTTT